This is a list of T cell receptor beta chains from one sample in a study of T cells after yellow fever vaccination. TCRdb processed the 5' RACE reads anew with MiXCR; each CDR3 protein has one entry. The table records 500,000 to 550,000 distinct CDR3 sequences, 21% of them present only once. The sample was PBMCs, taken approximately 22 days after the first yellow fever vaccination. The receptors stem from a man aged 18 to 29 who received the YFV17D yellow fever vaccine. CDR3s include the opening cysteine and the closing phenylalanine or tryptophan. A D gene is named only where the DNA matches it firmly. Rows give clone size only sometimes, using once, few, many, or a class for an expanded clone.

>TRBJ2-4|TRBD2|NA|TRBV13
CASSQRGGRYLSKNIQYF
TGTGCCAGCAGCCAGCGGGGGGGCCGATACCTAAGCAAAAACATTCAGTACTTC
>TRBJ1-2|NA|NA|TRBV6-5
CASSYSSVTGLPNYGYTF
TGTGCCAGCAGTTACTCGAGTGTCACTGGTCTGCCCAACTATGGCTACACCTTC
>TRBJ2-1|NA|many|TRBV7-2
CASQGSVGSYNEQFF
TGTGCCAGCCAGGGTAGCGTGGGCTCCTACAATGAGCAGTTCTTC
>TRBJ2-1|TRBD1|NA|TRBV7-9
CASSSPGQGNHNEQFF
TGTGCCAGCAGCTCACCGGGACAGGGGAACCACAATGAGCAGTTCTTC
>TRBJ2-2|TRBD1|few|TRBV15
CATSDRGNTGELFF
TGTGCCACCAGCGACAGGGGAAACACCGGGGAGCTGTTTTTT
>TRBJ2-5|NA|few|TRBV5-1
CASRNSVAGQQETQYF
TGCGCCAGCAGAAATTCCGTGGCAGGACAGCAAGAGACCCAGTACTTC
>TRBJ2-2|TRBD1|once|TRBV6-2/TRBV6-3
CASRMTGGFGELFF
TGTGCCAGCAGGATGACAGGGGGCTTCGGGGAGCTGTTTTTT
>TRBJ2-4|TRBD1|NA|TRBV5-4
CASSSLDRRNIQYF
TGTGCCAGCAGCTCTCTGGACAGGAGAAACATTCAGTACTTC
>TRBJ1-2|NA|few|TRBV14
CASSRATGDYGYTF
TGTGCCAGCAGCCGAGCGACGGGGGACTATGGCTACACCTTC
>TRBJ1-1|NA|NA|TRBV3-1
CASSHGGYRMNTEAFF
TGTGCCAGCAGCCACGGGGGATACAGAATGAACACTGAAGCTTTCTTT
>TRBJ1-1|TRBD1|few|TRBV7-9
CASSPNRGRGGTEAFF
TGTGCCAGCAGCCCGAACAGGGGGCGGGGAGGCACTGAAGCTTTCTTT
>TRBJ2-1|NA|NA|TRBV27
CASSFKGEGYNEQFF
TGTGCCAGCAGTTTCAAGGGGGAGGGATACAATGAGCAGTTCTTC
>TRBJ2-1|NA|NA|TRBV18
CASSPPAVSYNEQFF
TGTGCCAGCTCACCACCGGCGGTGTCCTACAATGAGCAGTTCTTC
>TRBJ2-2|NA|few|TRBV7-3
CASTRSSNTGELFF
TGTGCCAGCACCCGAAGCTCGAACACCGGGGAGCTGTTTTTT
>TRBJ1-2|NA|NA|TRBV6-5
CASSYSSSSEYGYTF
TGTGCCAGCAGTTACTCGAGCAGTTCTGAGTATGGCTACACCTTC
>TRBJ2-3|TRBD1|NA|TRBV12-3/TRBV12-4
CASSSTGATGLDTQYF
TGTGCCAGCAGTTCTACAGGGGCAACGGGGCTCGATACGCAGTATTTT